This paragraph reports one T cell receptor (beta chain). Its antigen is unknown. Germline CDR1 and CDR2: SGHVS and FNYEAQ. Trimming took off 0 bases at V and 4 bases at J, with 12 bases between the two ends. This CDR3 region has 15 residues. 5'RACE, which relied on constant-segment primers, yielded TCR alpha and TCR beta cDNA libraries carrying sample barcodes and UMIs. MiXCR was run by TCRdb on the 5' RACE reads, yielding one entry per CDR3 protein. The data contain 280,000 or so distinct CDR3 sequences, 8% to 10% of them singletons. These data originate in a study of T-cell memory formation after mild COVID-19. For the study at large: Clustering of TCRs was largely donor specific.

The study's findings and limits: Clones that contracted from day 15 to 85 had balanced CD4/CD8; later expanders were CD4+ biased. The CD4+ clones that contracted clustered mainly within CM and EM, and the CD8+ clones concentrated in EMRA.

The chain employs TRBV7-6 and TRBJ2-5; D is possibly TRBD2 (5 bases). The specimen was PBMCs or a T cell subset sorted from them (not recorded which). The origin of this receptor is a man between 18 and 29 years old who had mild COVID-19 (a few samples of this study predate the infection). Cell type and time point are not known. CDR3 sequence: CASSLAAGNTETQYF. The CDR3 DNA sequence: TGTGCCAGCAGCTTAGCGGCCGGGAACACAGAGACCCAGTACTTC.